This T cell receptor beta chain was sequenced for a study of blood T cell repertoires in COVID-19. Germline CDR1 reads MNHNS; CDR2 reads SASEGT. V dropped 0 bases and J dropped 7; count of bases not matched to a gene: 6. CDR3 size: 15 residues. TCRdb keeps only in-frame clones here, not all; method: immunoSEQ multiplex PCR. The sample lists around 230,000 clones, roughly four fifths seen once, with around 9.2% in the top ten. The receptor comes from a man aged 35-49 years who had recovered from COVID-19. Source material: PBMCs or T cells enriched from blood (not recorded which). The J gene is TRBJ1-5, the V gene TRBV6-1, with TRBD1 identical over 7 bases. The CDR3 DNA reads TGTGCCAGCAGTGAAGCACAGGGGACTGGACAGCCCCAGCATTTT. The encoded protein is CASSEAQGTGQPQHF.